This TCR beta chain was captured in a study of response to subunit inactivated influenza vaccine. On this clonotype: Its cognate antigen is unknown.

Study conclusions and caveats: Authors suggested few new T cells are recruited by each seasonal influenza vaccination.

Germline V CDR1 and CDR2: DFQATT, SNEGSKA (reference sequence). The junction had 17 bases not matched to a gene; V was cut back by 7 bases and J by 7 bases. This CDR3 has 17 residues. TCRdb used MiXCR to reprocess the RT-PCR reads, holding one entry per CDR3 protein. The sample has about 830,000 distinct CDR3 sequences; less than 20% are singletons. Sample: PBMCs from blood, taken 5 to 6 days after vaccination. This clonotype was obtained from a man between 50 and 59 years old who received an inactivated influenza vaccine. The chain recombines TRBV20-1 with TRBJ1-6; 9 nucleotides line up with TRBD1. Written as DNA, the CDR3 is TGCAGTGTCCCAGACTTCGGACAGGGGACGAGGAATTCACCCCTCCACTTT. Encoded protein: CSVPDFGQGTRNSPLHF.